This T cell receptor beta chain was sequenced for a study of T cell changes during pregnancy in multiple sclerosis. The germline V gene has CDR1 SEHNR and CDR2 FQNEAQ (reference sequence). The CDR3 loop spans 15 amino acids. V shed 5 bases, J shed 5 bases, and the junction held 3 bases outside the gene matches. Only in-frame clones appear in the TCRdb table, and some are missing; sequencing was by immunoSEQ multiplex PCR. This sample yields approximately 96,000 clones, of which 92% are seen a single time; approximately 2.2% belongs to the top ten. The origin of this receptor is a female donor in good health, enrolled as a control in a pregnancy study. The chain combines TRBV7-9 with TRBJ1-4; 12 positions agree with TRBD1. Sequenced material: peripheral blood, taken after pregnancy. Here the CDR3 reads CASSPGTGGNEKLFF. CDR3 in DNA: TGTGCCAGCAGCCCAGGGACAGGGGGCAATGAAAAACTGTTTTTT.